The next 17 T cell receptor beta chains were all read from a single sample in a study of blood T cell repertoires in COVID-19. Using immunoSEQ multiplex PCR, the repertoire was profiled, and TCRdb retains in-frame clones only, with some absent. The data contain some 460,000 clones, 70% to 90% of them singletons. The source material was PBMCs or T cells enriched from blood (not recorded which). The source of these receptors is a woman between 18 and 29 years old with acute COVID-19.

The V call is TRBV6-5, the J call TRBJ2-5; D unresolved. The V end was cut by 7 bases, the J end by 5 bases, with 11 bases between. The length of the CDR3 is 12 residues. The germline V gene has CDR1 MNHEY and CDR2 SVGAGI. The CDR3 coding sequence is TGTGCCAGCACCTTAACTCGGGAGACCCAGTACTTC. This translates into CASTLTRETQYF.

The chain has TRBV5-1 and TRBJ2-5; 13 bases map to TRBD2. The germline V gene has CDR1 SGHRS and CDR2 YFSETQ. The V gene end was trimmed by 3 bases and the J gene end by 2 bases; junction bases not matched to a gene: 7. CDR3 size: 17 residues. The CDR3 region is CASSSKPLAGGQETQYF. The DNA of the CDR3 is TGCGCCAGCAGCTCGAAGCCACTAGCGGGGGGGCAAGAGACCCAGTACTTC.

The chain joins TRBV3-1 (or the pseudogene TRBV3-2) to TRBJ1-1, with TRBD1 as a possible D gene (6 bases). Germline V gene sequence: CDR1 LGHDT, CDR2 YNNKEL (reference sequence). This CDR3 has 15 amino acids. The ends were cut back, 1 base at V and 5 bases at J, with 14 bases in the middle. CDR3 coding DNA: TGTGCCAGCAGCCAAGGGAAGGGGGTAGATACTGAAGCTTTCTTT. It translates to CASSQGKGVDTEAFF.

This chain joins TRBV6-5 and TRBJ1-1; TRBD1 agrees at 9 bases. The CDR3 runs to 14 residues. J lost 4 bases, V lost 6 bases, and 6 bases had no gene match. Germline CDR1 reads MNHEY; CDR2 reads SVGAGI. DNA of the CDR3: TGTGCCAGCAGAGGGACAGGGTCGTCCACTGAAGCTTTCTTT. Translating it yields CASRGTGSSTEAFF.

This chain joins TRBV19 and TRBJ2-3, with 9 bases aligning to TRBD1. In germline, CDR1 is LNHDA, CDR2 SQIVND (reference sequence). With V trimmed by 4 bases and J by 3 bases, 8 bases remained unmatched. This CDR3 is 16 amino acids long. CDR3 DNA sequence: TGTGCCAGTAGTAAGATAAGACAGGGGGGAACAGATACGCAGTATTTT. It encodes CASSKIRQGGTDTQYF.

The chain recombines TRBV12-5 with TRBJ1-2; tentatively, D is TRBD1 (6 bases). Trimming stripped 2 bases from V and 4 bases from J, with 14 bases between. The CDR3 contains 15 residues. Per germline, CDR1 LGHNT and CDR2 FRNRAP. Written as DNA, the CDR3 is TGTGCTAGTGGTTTGAGCCGGGACAAGTCCTATGGCTACACCTTC. Translation: CASGLSRDKSYGYTF.

The rearrangement links TRBV7-7 to TRBJ2-2; TRBD1 might be the D (6 bases). The V end lost 8 bases, the J end lost 4 bases, and 11 bases lay between the germline ends. The germline V gene encodes CDR1 SSHAT and CDR2 FNYEAQ (reference sequence). This CDR3 has 13 residues. In DNA form, the CDR3 reads TGTGCCAGCCAACAGGGCGGCACCGGGGAGCTGTTTTTT. As protein: CASQQGGTGELFF.

The chain links TRBV2 to TRBJ1-2, with TRBD1 matching over 7 bases. The V segment lost 4 bases and the J segment 5 bases; nucleotides outside the gene matches: 16. This CDR3 comprises 17 residues. Germline values: CDR1 SNHLY, CDR2 FYNNEI. The CDR3 is CASSGRNRDRDWYGYTF. DNA for the CDR3: TGTGCCAGCAGTGGACGGAACCGGGACAGAGATTGGTATGGCTACACCTTC.

V gene TRBV27 combines with J gene TRBJ2-2; 14 bases are a match to TRBD2. Germline V gene lookup returns CDR1 MNHEY and CDR2 SMNVEV (reference sequence). There are 17 residues in the CDR3. J gave up 4 bases and V 6 bases, and 7 bases lay outside the gene matches. CDR3 nucleotides: TGTGCCAGCAGCTCCGGGACTAGCGGGAGAGGCACCGGGGAGCTGTTTTTT. Translated, it gives CASSSGTSGRGTGELFF.

The chain has TRBV9 and TRBJ2-1; 8 bases fit TRBD2. This CDR3 contains 15 residues. CDR1 is SGDLS, CDR2 YYNGEE, per germline. V shed 1 base, J shed 1 base, and the junction held 1 base outside the gene matches. This chain's CDR3 is CASSVIAGSYNEQFF. The CDR3 nucleotides are TGTGCCAGCAGCGTAATAGCGGGATCCTACAATGAGCAGTTCTTC.

The J gene is TRBJ1-4, the V gene TRBV7-9; unclear D gene. This CDR3 comprises 13 residues. Germline V gene sequence: CDR1 SEHNR, CDR2 FQNEAQ (reference sequence). Between the trimmed V and J ends, which lost 2 bases and 12 bases, there was a span of 13 bases. CDR3 DNA: TGTGCCAGCAGCTTAAGTGGGGAGGCGGAACTGTTTTTT. Amino acid sequence: CASSLSGEAELFF.

The J gene is TRBJ2-1, the V gene TRBV7-2; TRBD2 aligns across 8 bases. The CDR3 has 15 residues. V was pared by 5 bases and J by 4 bases, with 7 bases of the junction left unmatched. Germline CDR1 reads SGHTA; CDR2 reads FQGNSA. The DNA of the CDR3 is TGTGCCAGCAGCCTAAGACTAGCGCCGTACAATGAGCAGTTCTTC. It specifies CASSLRLAPYNEQFF.

The V gene is TRBV6-5, the J gene TRBJ2-7; 7 nucleotides match TRBD1. V lost 7 bases, J lost 2 bases, and 11 bases stayed unmatched. Germline CDR1 reads MNHEY; CDR2 reads SVGAGI. The CDR3 is 15 residues long. CDR3 sequence (DNA): TGTGCCAGCAACCTATCCCGGGACAGCACCTACGAGCAGTACTTC. The encoded protein is CASNLSRDSTYEQYF.

This clone was observed once. The chain joins TRBV5-4 to TRBJ2-1; D call uncertain. V gave up 3 bases and J gave up 0 bases, with 7 bases separating them. CDR3 length: 14 residues. Germline V CDR1 and CDR2: SGHNT, YYREEE (reference sequence). The CDR3 nucleotides are TGTGCCAGCAGCTCCATCAGCTCCTACAATGAGCAGTTCTTC. Translated, it gives CASSSISSYNEQFF.

Written as DNA, the CDR3 is TGTGCCAGCAGTCCTCGACATAGGATGAACACTGAAGCTTTCTTT. This sequence encodes CASSPRHRMNTEAFF. This rearrangement joins TRBV6-5 to TRBJ1-1, with D hard to call. Trimming removed 5 bases from V and 0 bases from J, with 13 bases in between. Germline loops: CDR1 MNHEY, CDR2 SVGAGI. The CDR3 runs 15 residues.

This clone was seen more than once but under ten times. V is TRBV13 and J is TRBJ1-2; 9 bases are shared with TRBD1. The CDR3 contains 14 residues. The ends lost 4 bases at V and 4 bases at J; junction bases unmatched: 4. Germline V gene data show CDR1 as PRHDT and CDR2 as FYEKMQ (reference sequence). CDR3 loop: CASSSKTGGYGYTF. The DNA of the CDR3 is TGTGCCAGCAGCTCGAAGACAGGGGGCTATGGCTACACCTTC.

This sequence joins TRBV4-1 and TRBJ2-5, with unresolved D. The CDR3 extends over 13 amino acids. Germline V gene data show CDR1 as MGHRA and CDR2 as YSYEKL. Deletions cut 3 bases from V and 1 base from J, with 6 bases between. DNA of the CDR3: TGCGCCAGCAGCCACCTAGGCCAAGAGACCCAGTACTTC. This encodes CASSHLGQETQYF.